This TCR beta chain was identified in a study of cytomegalovirus exposure and HLA in healthy donors (dated by TCRdb to about 2017). Background for the entire study: A later analysis indicated that the 95 to 150 validation repertoires were generated on the platform also employed for the approximately 700 repertoires of the first cohort. Along with the approximately 670-subject first cohort, a separate validation cohort of over 90 different subjects was used. The study was designed to test whether signatures of past pathogen exposure could be identified by cataloging public T cell receptors. The study combined high-throughput TCR immunosequencing, statistical association of individual TCRs with disease status, and machine learning to predict cytomegalovirus infection status.

On this clone: Its antigen specificity is not known. Within one base of it there is no much larger clone, and no base qualities were kept.

Library prep was done by the immunoSEQ multiplex PCR assay. The published analysis was carried out like this. To diagnose cytomegalovirus status from the catalog of TCR beta chain sequences, a statistical classification framework was built. This immuneACCESS table, as held by TCRdb, lists in-frame sequences with V and J called but not all clones. Of the missing ones, under half trace to an unresolved V gene in checked studies; the others have no known cause. Clone size and V and J calls were adopted from that table, with D and trimming inferred from the DNA. The sample contains about 360,000 clones, 75% to 90% of them found a single time. Jointly, the top ten make up roughly 0.75% of the sample. Donors formed part of the validation cohort, which comprised over a hundred subjects and was distinct from the first cohort of 666 subjects. From a lookup of the germline V gene, CDR1 and CDR2 are MDHEN and SYDVKM. The CDR3 contains 14 residues, cysteine and phenylalanine counted. Only CDR3 DNA remains: 42 bases, in frame from the first base. V drops 7 bases and J drops 8 bases, leaving 18 bases in between.

Results the study describes overall, beyond this receptor: In vitro tests confirmed that a few of the cytomegalovirus-associated TCR beta chains recognize cytomegalovirus antigens. The validation cohort had no HLA typing available for a later analysis, so co-occurrence within that cohort was assessed over all 110 or so repertoires. A later analysis found that TCRs clustered in the first cohort also tended to co-occur in the approximately 120 validation repertoires, with 94% of cluster scores above 0. Cytomegalovirus status was reported to be diagnosed by the classifier with high specificity and sensitivity in both the original and validation cohorts. Across donors, most TCR sequences were observed very rarely, whereas some public TCRs were present in many individuals. The authors suggested that the approach could potentially be generalized to other disease states and immunological phenotypes. In the study, approximately 160 TCR beta chains were listed as associated with cytomegalovirus.

The specimen was PBMCs. This TCR was sampled from a young woman in good health and CMV-seronegative. Rearrangement joined TRBV28 to TRBJ1-5, with no confident D gene call. The nucleotide sequence is given as TGTGCCAGCAATCATGCAAGGGAGGTCGAGCCCCAGCATTTT. Translated, this is CASNHAREVEPQHF.